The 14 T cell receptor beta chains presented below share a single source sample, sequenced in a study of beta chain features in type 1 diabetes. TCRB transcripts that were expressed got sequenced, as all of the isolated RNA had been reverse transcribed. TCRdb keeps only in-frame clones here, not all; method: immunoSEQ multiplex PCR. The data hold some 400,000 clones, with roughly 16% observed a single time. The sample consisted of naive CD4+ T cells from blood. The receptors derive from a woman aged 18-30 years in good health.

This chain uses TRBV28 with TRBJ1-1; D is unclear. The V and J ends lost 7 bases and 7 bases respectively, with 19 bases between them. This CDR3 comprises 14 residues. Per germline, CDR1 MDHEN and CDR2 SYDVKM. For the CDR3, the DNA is TGTGCCAGCACTCGTCCGGGAGCCGGATATGAAGCTTTCTTT. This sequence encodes CASTRPGAGYEAFF.

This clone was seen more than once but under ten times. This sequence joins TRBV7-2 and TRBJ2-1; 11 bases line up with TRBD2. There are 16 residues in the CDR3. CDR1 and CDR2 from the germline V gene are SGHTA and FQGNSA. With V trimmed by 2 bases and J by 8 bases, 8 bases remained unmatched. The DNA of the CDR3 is TGTGCCAGCAGCTTAAAACTAGCGGGAGTCGAATATGAGCAGTTCTTC. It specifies CASSLKLAGVEYEQFF.

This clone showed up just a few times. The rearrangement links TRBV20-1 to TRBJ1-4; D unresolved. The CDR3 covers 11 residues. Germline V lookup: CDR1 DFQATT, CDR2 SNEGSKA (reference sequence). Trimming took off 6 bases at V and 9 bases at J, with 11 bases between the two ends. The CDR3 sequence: CSAGRSQKLFF. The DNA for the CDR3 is TGCAGTGCCGGTCGTTCACAAAAACTGTTTTTT.

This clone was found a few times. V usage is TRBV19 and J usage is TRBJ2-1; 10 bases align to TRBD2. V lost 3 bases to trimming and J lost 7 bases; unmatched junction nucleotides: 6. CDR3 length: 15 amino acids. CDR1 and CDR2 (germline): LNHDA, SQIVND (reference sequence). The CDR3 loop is CASSIIGLAVNEQFF. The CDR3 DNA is TGTGCCAGTAGTATCATCGGACTAGCGGTTAATGAGCAGTTCTTC. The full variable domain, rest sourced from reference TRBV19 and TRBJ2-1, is DGGITQSPKYLFRKEGQNVTLSCEQNLNHDAMYWYRQDPGQGLRLIYYSQIVNDFQKGDIAEGYSVSREKKESFPLTVTSAQKNPTAFYLCASSIIGLAVNEQFFGPGTRLTVL.

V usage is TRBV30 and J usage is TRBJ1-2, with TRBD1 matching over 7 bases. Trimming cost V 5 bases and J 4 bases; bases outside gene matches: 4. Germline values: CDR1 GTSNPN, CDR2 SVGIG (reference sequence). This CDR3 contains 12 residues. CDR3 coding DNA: TGTGCCTGGTTGACAGGGATCTATGGCTACACCTTC. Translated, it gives CAWLTGIYGYTF.

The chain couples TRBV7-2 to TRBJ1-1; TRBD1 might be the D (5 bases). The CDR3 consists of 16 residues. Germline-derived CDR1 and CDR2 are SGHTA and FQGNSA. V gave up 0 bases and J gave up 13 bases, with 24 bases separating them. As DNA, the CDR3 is TGTGCCAGCAGCTTAGCGAAAGGACAATCCTCCCTAGGGGATTTCTTT. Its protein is CASSLAKGQSSLGDFF.

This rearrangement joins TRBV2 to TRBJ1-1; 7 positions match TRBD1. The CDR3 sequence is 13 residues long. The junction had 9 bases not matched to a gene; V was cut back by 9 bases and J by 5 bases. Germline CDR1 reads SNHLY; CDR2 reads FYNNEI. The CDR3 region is CARAKTGRTEAFF. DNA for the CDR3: TGTGCCAGAGCCAAGACAGGGCGTACTGAAGCTTTCTTT.

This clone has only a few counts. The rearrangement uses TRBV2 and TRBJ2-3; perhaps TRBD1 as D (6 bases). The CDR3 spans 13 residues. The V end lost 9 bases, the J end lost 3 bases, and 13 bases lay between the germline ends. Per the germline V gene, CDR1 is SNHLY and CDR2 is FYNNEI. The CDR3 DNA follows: TGTGCCAGTAACAGGGAATTTACAGATACGCAGTATTTT. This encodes CASNREFTDTQYF.

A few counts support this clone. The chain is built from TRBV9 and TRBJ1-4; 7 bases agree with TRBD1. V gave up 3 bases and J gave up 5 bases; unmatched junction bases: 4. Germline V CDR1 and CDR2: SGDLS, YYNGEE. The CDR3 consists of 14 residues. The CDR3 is CASSAGQPNEKLFF. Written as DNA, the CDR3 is TGTGCCAGCAGCGCGGGACAGCCAAATGAAAAACTGTTTTTT.

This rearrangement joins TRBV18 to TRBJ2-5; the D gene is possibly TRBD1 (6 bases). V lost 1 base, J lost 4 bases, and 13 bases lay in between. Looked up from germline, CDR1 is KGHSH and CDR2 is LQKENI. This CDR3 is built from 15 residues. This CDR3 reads CASSPQGDVGETQYF. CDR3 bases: TGTGCCAGCTCACCACAGGGGGATGTAGGAGAGACCCAGTACTTC. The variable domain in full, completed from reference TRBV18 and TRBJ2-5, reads NAGVMQNPRHLVRRRGQEARLRCSPMKGHSHVYWYRQLPEEGLKFMVYLQKENIIDESGMPKERFSAEFPKEGPSILRIQQVVRGDSAAYFCASSPQGDVGETQYFGPGTRLLVL.

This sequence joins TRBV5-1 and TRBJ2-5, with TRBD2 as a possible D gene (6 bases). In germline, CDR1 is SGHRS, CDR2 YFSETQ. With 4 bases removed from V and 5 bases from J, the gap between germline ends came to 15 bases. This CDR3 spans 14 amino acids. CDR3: CASSREAGPETQYF. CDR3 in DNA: TGCGCCAGCAGCCGCGAGGCGGGGCCGGAGACCCAGTACTTC.

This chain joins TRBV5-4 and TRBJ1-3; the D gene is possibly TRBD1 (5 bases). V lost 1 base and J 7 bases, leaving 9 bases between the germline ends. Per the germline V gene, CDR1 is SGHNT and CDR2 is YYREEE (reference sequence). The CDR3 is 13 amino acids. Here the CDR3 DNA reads TGTGCCAGCAGCTTGCAGGGCGGCAACACCATATATTTT. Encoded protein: CASSLQGGNTIYF.

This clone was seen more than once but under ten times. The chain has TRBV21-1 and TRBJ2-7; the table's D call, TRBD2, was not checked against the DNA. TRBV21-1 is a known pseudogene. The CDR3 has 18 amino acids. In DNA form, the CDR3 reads TGTGCCAGCAGCAAACCACCGGGACTAGAACACAGGTCCTACGAGCAGTACTTC. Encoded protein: CASSKPPGLEHRSYEQYF.

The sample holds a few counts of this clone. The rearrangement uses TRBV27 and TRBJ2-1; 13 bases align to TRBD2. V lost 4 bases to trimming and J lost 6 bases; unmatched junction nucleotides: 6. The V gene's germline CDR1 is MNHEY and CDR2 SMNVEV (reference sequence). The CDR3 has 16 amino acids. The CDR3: CASSSQGLAGVNEQFF. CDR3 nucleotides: TGTGCCAGCAGTTCACAAGGACTAGCGGGAGTCAATGAGCAGTTCTTC.